This T cell receptor (beta chain) was documented in a study of shared clonotypes between healthy human individuals. Study context: Each donor's CD4 naive and CD4 memory cells filled three plates apiece, CD8 naive two, and CD8 memory one. Overall study results and limits: Naive subsets typically showed greater estimated richness than memory subsets.

Donors were healthy HIV-negative adults without recent acute infections or vaccinations. This clone has a single count. Its matching antigen is unknown. Assay: immunoSEQ multiplex PCR; the TCRdb copy retains only in-frame clones and omits some. The sample shows about 2.4 million clones, roughly 93% of them seen only once. This CDR3 has 13 residues. CDR1 SGDLS and CDR2 YYNGEE come from the germline V gene. J lost 7 bases, V lost 6 bases, and 6 bases had no gene match. Sequencing was performed on naive CD4+ T cells from PBMCs. The subset denotes: CD45RA+ positively selected. The TCR originated in a man aged 18-30 years in good health. Some clones in this sample may be carry-over from other donors' samples. The chain combines TRBV9 with TRBJ1-2, with 10 bases aligning to TRBD1. In DNA form, the CDR3 reads TGTGCCAGCAATCCGACAGGGGGCTCTGGCTACACCTTC. This translates into CASNPTGGSGYTF.